What follows is one T cell receptor beta chain and its context. Its specificity is unknown. The germline gene is not matched at one end of the junction; a read error may be the cause. The source of the sample is a study of shared clonotypes between healthy human individuals. Sequenced by immunoSEQ multiplex PCR; TCRdb stores in-frame clones only, minus some. The repertoire includes 950,000 to 1,300,000 clones, about three quarters of them detected once, and about 1.5% sits in the top ten. Germline assignment: CDR1 SGHAT and CDR2 FQNNGV. CDR3 size: 13 residues. Study-level findings and limits: Naive subsets typically showed greater estimated richness than memory subsets.

Sample: memory CD4+ T cells sorted from blood. Subset here: CD45RA-negative fraction. The sequence came from a young man in good health. The J gene is TRBJ1-2, the V gene TRBV11-2, with 8 positions matching TRBD1. CDR3: CASSFRDRRVKAF. As DNA, the CDR3 is TGTGCCAGCAGCTTCCGGGACAGGCGGGTTAAAGCCTTC.